Each of the 19 T cell receptor beta chains below was sequenced from the same sample in a study of blood T cell repertoires in COVID-19. Sequencing used immunoSEQ multiplex PCR; TCRdb keeps in-frame clones, though not all of them. The table has some 520,000 clones, 89% seen once. Sequenced sample: peripheral blood. The receptor set was obtained from a man aged 18 to 30 with COVID-19, enrolled during active disease.

The chain carries TRBV6-6 and TRBJ2-2; perhaps TRBD1 as D (6 bases). The CDR3 extends over 14 amino acids. V lost 10 bases and J 6 bases, leaving 18 bases between the germline ends. Germline CDR1 is MNHNY and CDR2 is SVGAGI (reference sequence). CDR3 nucleotides: TGTGCCACCACCCTCTTACAGGGCGCCGGGGAGCTGTTTTTT. Its protein product is CATTLLQGAGELFF.

DNA of the CDR3: TGTGCCAGCAGCCAAGAGGAGGGGACTAGCGGTTACGAGCAGTACTTC. This sequence encodes CASSQEEGTSGYEQYF. The genes are TRBV4-2 and TRBJ2-7; TRBD2 agrees at 11 bases. The ends lost 0 bases at V and 4 bases at J; junction bases unmatched: 5. CDR1 LGHNA and CDR2 YNFKEQ come from the germline V gene. This CDR3 is 16 amino acids long.

The J gene is TRBJ2-3, the V gene TRBV2; unclear D gene. The CDR3 is made up of 14 amino acids. Trimming took 2 bases from V and 0 from J, leaving 6 bases between them. Germline CDR1 reads SNHLY; CDR2 reads FYNNEI. The CDR3 sequence: CASSELSSTDTQYF. The DNA of the CDR3 is TGTGCCAGCAGTGAATTGTCTAGCACAGATACGCAGTATTTT.

This clone was recorded at least ten times. DNA of the CDR3: TGTGCCAGCACCTTGACAGCCACCTACAATGAGCAGTTCTTC. Residues: CASTLTATYNEQFF. This chain links TRBV9 with TRBJ2-1, with D perhaps TRBD1 (5 bases). Germline V gene lookup returns CDR1 SGDLS and CDR2 YYNGEE. This CDR3 is 14 amino acids long. Trimming cost V 6 bases and J 2 bases, with 12 bases left between them. Complete variable domain (other parts from reference TRBV9 and TRBJ2-1): DSGVTQTPKHLITATGQRVTLRCSPRSGDLSVYWYQQSLDQGLQFLIQYYNGEERAKGNILERFSAQQFPDLHSELNLSSLELGDSALYFCASTLTATYNEQFFGPGTRLTVL.

The chain is built from TRBV29-1 and TRBJ1-1; 7 bases fit TRBD1. The CDR3 totals 15 residues. The V gene's germline CDR1 is SQVTM and CDR2 ANQGSEA. V gave up 6 bases and J gave up 4 bases; unmatched junction bases: 14. CDR3 amino acids: CSVGYRGGGRTEAFF. CDR3 coding DNA: TGCAGCGTCGGATACAGGGGTGGGGGCCGCACTGAAGCTTTCTTT. The full variable domain, in which reference TRBV29-1 and TRBJ1-1 provide the parts outside the CDR3, is SAVISQKPSRDICQRGTSLTIQCQVDSQVTMMFWYRQQPGQSLTLIATANQGSEATYESGFVIDKFPISRPNLTFSTLTVSNMSPEDSSIYLCSVGYRGGGRTEAFFGQGTRLTVV.

The sample holds a few counts of this clone. This sequence joins TRBV19 and TRBJ1-1; D uncertain. V shed 6 bases and J shed 2 bases, with 7 bases lying between them. The V gene's germline CDR1 is LNHDA and CDR2 SQIVND (reference sequence). This CDR3 region has 12 residues. CDR3 DNA: TGTGCCAGTAGCACGCGAAACACTGAAGCTTTCTTT. This sequence encodes CASSTRNTEAFF.

V gene TRBV12-3 or TRBV12-4 combines with J gene TRBJ2-7; TRBD1 might be the D (6 bases). The CDR3 spans 13 residues. V lost 6 bases to trimming and J lost 4 bases, with 13 bases between them. Here the CDR3 DNA reads TGTGCCAGCAGCTATACAGGGAGATACGAGCAGTACTTC. Protein sequence: CASSYTGRYEQYF.

This clone showed up just once. The chain carries TRBV6-5 and TRBJ1-4; 8 bases are shared with TRBD1. Trimming took 8 bases from V and 6 from J; bases not matched to a gene: 5. The CDR3 contains 13 residues. CDR1 and CDR2 (germline): MNHEY, SVGAGI. The CDR3 sequence: CASWAGGHEKLFF. In DNA form, the CDR3 reads TGTGCCAGCTGGGCAGGGGGCCATGAAAAACTGTTTTTT.

This clone was seen once. The gene calls are TRBV6-5 and TRBJ2-2, with 7 bases aligning to TRBD1. The V gene end was trimmed by 5 bases and the J gene end by 7 bases; junction bases not matched to a gene: 10. Looked up from germline, CDR1 is MNHEY and CDR2 is SVGAGI. CDR3 length equals 15 residues. DNA for the CDR3: TGTGCCAGCAGTCTTACAGGGGTTAAGGGCGGGGAGCTGTTTTTT. It is translated as CASSLTGVKGGELFF.

The DNA of the CDR3 is TGTGCCAGCAGTGACCGGACAGGGCCCTCCTTTTCTACGCAGTATTTT. Encoded protein: CASSDRTGPSFSTQYF. This chain connects TRBV27 to TRBJ2-3; TRBD1 matches 8 bases. With V trimmed by 5 bases and J by 8 bases, 15 bases remained unmatched. This CDR3 has 16 amino acids. Per the germline V gene, CDR1 is MNHEY and CDR2 is SMNVEV (reference sequence).

The chain employs TRBV19 and TRBJ2-7; TRBD1 aligns across 8 bases. This CDR3 comprises 14 residues. Germline V gives CDR1 LNHDA, CDR2 SQIVND (reference sequence). The V gene end was trimmed by 3 bases and the J gene end by 5 bases; junction bases not matched to a gene: 6. The CDR3 DNA is TGTGCCAGTAGTATGACTAGACAGGGGAACGAGCAGTACTTC. The encoded protein is CASSMTRQGNEQYF.

The chain employs TRBV11-2 and TRBJ2-3; 9 bases match TRBD1. Germline V gives CDR1 SGHAT, CDR2 FQNNGV. The CDR3 spans 16 residues. J lost 0 bases, V lost 2 bases, and 3 bases had no gene match. CDR3 loop: CASSLLGTGSTDTQYF. The CDR3 DNA sequence: TGTGCCAGCAGCTTACTGGGGACAGGGAGCACAGATACGCAGTATTTT.

The gene calls are TRBV5-4 and TRBJ2-2, with 9 bases matching TRBD2. CDR1 and CDR2 from the germline V gene are SGHNT and YYREEE (reference sequence). With V trimmed by 5 bases and J by 4 bases, 12 bases remained unmatched. The CDR3 contains 17 residues. The CDR3 here is CASSFAPSGGITGELFF. The CDR3 coding sequence is TGTGCCAGCAGTTTCGCCCCGAGCGGGGGGATCACCGGGGAGCTGTTTTTT.

The J gene is TRBJ1-3, the V gene TRBV27, with 7 bases fitting TRBD1. Losses at the gene ends were 5 bases for V and 2 bases for J; bases not matched to a gene: 9. This CDR3 spans 16 amino acids. Germline V gene sequence: CDR1 MNHEY, CDR2 SMNVEV (reference sequence). The CDR3 is CASSLTGVLTGNTIYF. CDR3 bases: TGTGCCAGCAGTCTTACAGGGGTCCTCACTGGAAACACCATATATTTT.

This clone was observed once. Other DNA sequences within the sample encode an identical CDR3. The V and J genes are TRBV6-5 and TRBJ2-7, with TRBD2 matching over 8 bases. The germline V gene encodes CDR1 MNHEY and CDR2 SVGAGI. V lost 6 bases to trimming and J lost 3 bases; unmatched junction nucleotides: 7. This CDR3 spans 14 amino acids. DNA for the CDR3: TGTGCCAGCAGCATCGGGGGGGTGAGCTACGAGCAGTACTTC. Translating it yields CASSIGGVSYEQYF.

The chain links TRBV25-1 to TRBJ1-2; D gene ambiguous. In germline, CDR1 is MGHDK, CDR2 SYGVNS. Trimming shortened V by 6 bases and J by 8 bases, and 10 bases separated the two germline ends. CDR3 length: 11 amino acids. CDR3 sequence (DNA): TGTGCCAGCAGCACTACGGGAGGCTACACCTTC. Protein product: CASSTTGGYTF.

This sequence joins TRBV30 and TRBJ1-5; 7 bases agree with TRBD1. This CDR3 comprises 12 residues. Germline CDR1 and CDR2: GTSNPN and SVGIG (reference sequence). V lost 0 bases and J lost 12; bases outside the gene matches: 5. The CDR3 region has the DNA TGTGCCTGGAGTGTAGGGGGCGAGGACCAGCATTTT. It specifies CAWSVGGEDQHF. Variable domain in full (rest from reference TRBV30 and TRBJ1-5): SQTIHQWPATLVQPVGSPLSLECTVEGTSNPNLYWYRQAAGRGLQLLFYSVGIGQISSEVPQNLSASRPQDRQFILSSKKLLLSDSGFYLCAWSVGGEDQHFGDGTRLSIL.

This chain links TRBV7-2 with TRBJ1-5; TRBD1 is a possible D gene (5 bases). The CDR3 has 14 residues. The germline V and J ends were trimmed by 5 bases and 1 base, with 9 bases remaining between them. Germline-derived CDR1 and CDR2 are SGHTA and FQGNSA. The CDR3 here is CASSRSGSNQPQHF. The CDR3 nucleotides are TGTGCCAGCAGCCGCTCAGGGAGCAATCAGCCCCAGCATTTT.

CDR3 protein: CASSSGRGDTEAFF. The CDR3 region has the DNA TGTGCCAGCAGCTCAGGGCGGGGGGACACTGAAGCTTTCTTT. This chain links TRBV5-4 with TRBJ1-1; a possible D gene is TRBD1 (5 bases). This CDR3 region has 14 residues. V lost 3 bases and J lost 3, with 12 bases in between. The V gene's germline CDR1 is SGHNT and CDR2 YYREEE (reference sequence).